This paragraph reports one T cell receptor beta chain. PCR primers comprised 60 Vbeta and 13 Jbeta primers. Profiling relied on immunoSEQ multiplex PCR, and the TCRdb table lists in-frame clones only, not all of them. Its table lists about 200,000 clones. This sample is drawn from a study of cytomegalovirus exposure and HLA in healthy donors. Trimming left V 3 bases short and J 7 bases short, with 9 bases between. The CDR3 loop spans 12 amino acids. Per germline, CDR1 GTSNPN and CDR2 SVGIG (reference sequence). This clonotype was obtained from a man aged 30 to 39 in good health and CMV-seronegative. The chain has TRBV30 and TRBJ1-4; D not certain. The sample comprised PBMCs. CDR3 region: CAWRPTGEKLFF. For the CDR3, the DNA is TGTGCCTGGAGGCCGACGGGTGAAAAACTGTTTTTT.